Sequencing of this T cell receptor beta chain was carried out in a study of cytomegalovirus exposure and HLA in healthy donors (dated by TCRdb to about 2017). Context from the whole study: In an earlier analysis of fewer than 750 of the donors, around 290 Gb of sequence data and 117 million unique TCR beta sequences from about 179 million T cells were reported. To predict cytomegalovirus infection status, the study combined high-throughput TCR immunosequencing, statistical association of individual TCRs with disease status, and machine learning. On average, 235,054 unique TCR beta nucleotide sequences were sequenced per donor among 300 to 500 genotyped donors of the cohort, with about 19% of those sequences being non-productive. A later genetic analysis used genome-wide SNP genotypes for about 65% of the roughly 670 donors, treating that subset as a discovery cohort. Typing coverage varied by locus: 629-630 donors for A, B, C, DRB1 and DQB1; 522 for DQA1; nearly 610 for DPA1; 450 to 480 for DPB1. About 300 gigabases of sequencing data and approximately 92 million unique TCR sequences made up an early release that covered 500 to 650 HLA-typed donors. Because of strong linkage in the cohort, roughly five DR-DQ haplotypes were treated as single units for association and clustering. Of the 300 to 450 genotyped donors, more than 75% were placed in the genetic ancestry cluster associated with self-reported Caucasian donors. In addition to the first cohort of 650 to 750 subjects, a separate validation cohort of some 120 different subjects was used. All discovery cohort repertoires had been generated on a single sequencing platform. An earlier analysis of a few hundred of the donors applied high-throughput TCR beta sequencing to assess whether each TCR beta V gene segment acted as functional or pseudogenic. The study aimed to test whether signatures of past pathogen exposure could be identified by cataloging public T cell receptors. Donor age, sex, ethnicity and CMV serostatus were compiled together with the repertoire data. Rather than using new phenotypic data, the later analysis identified candidate immune exposures from TCR beta sequences and from how often those sequences occurred across donors. The study profiled the T cell repertoires of 666 subjects by immunosequencing and related them to cytomegalovirus serostatus. HLA typing included class I and class II loci at four-digit resolution. A later analysis re-analyzed previously published TCR beta repertoires from several hundred donors and added high-resolution HLA genotyping to study TCR occurrence patterns. Results and caveats for the whole study, not just this receptor: Compared with equally common non-associated chains, HLA-associated TCR beta chains in a later analysis were more clonally expanded and had lower generation probabilities. Because HLA typing was unavailable for some donors at each locus, only the typed subset was used in association tests. Several of the top co-occurrence clusters appeared to be linked to parvovirus B19, influenza, CMV and Epstein-Barr virus, according to a later analysis. A later analysis associated about 17,000 TCR beta sequences with specific HLA alleles at a false discovery rate of 0.05. In this cohort, only TCR beta chains were sequenced, and detectable features were limited by the absence of alpha or paired-chain data. Most TCR sequences were observed very rarely across donors, whereas some public TCRs were present in many individuals. When HLA alleles, especially DR and DQ, strongly co-occurred, attributing TCR associations to individual alleles was difficult. A few of the identified cytomegalovirus-associated TCR beta chains were confirmed in vitro to be specific for cytomegalovirus antigens. The only immune exposure information available for the cohort was CMV serostatus. V-gene and J-gene trimming of TCR beta chains was associated with a missense DCLRE1C variant in a later genetic analysis, and the association was replicated in an independent cohort. According to a later analysis, most CMV-associated TCR beta chains appeared to be HLA-restricted, and the HLA associations seemed to be driven largely by CMV exposure. The presence/absence analyses assumed that sequencing depth was roughly uniform across donors, and that assumption may not be true. The authors suggested that the approach could potentially be generalized to other disease states and immunological phenotypes. Linkage disequilibrium might explain the correlated functional status among segregating V segments, but an unknown experimental factor could not be ruled out. The sequencing pipeline was judged likely to have produced a cluster of highly shared sequence variants as a technical artifact. A further reported finding was that TCR beta sequences accurately predicted the HLA-A and HLA-B alleles for most subjects in the first cohort. Some IMGT-functional V segments, including TRBV6-2 and TRBV6-3, could not be distinguished by the 87-base-pair reads and were therefore excluded. In a later analysis, the rate of TCR association differed among HLA loci, with DRB1 alleles having the most associated TCRs and HLA-C alleles having the fewest. In an earlier analysis of 500 to 650 of the donors, most TCR beta V segments appeared in productive rearrangements about 87% or about 30% of the time, broadly matching IMGT annotations. Seventeen rarely observed V segments, including chromosome 9 orphons, were excluded from the earlier analysis of about 610 of the donors because counts were too low. The classifier was reported to diagnose cytomegalovirus status with high specificity and sensitivity in both the original cohort and the validation cohort. A total of roughly 160 TCR beta chains were listed by the study as associated with cytomegalovirus. In a later genetic analysis, fewer N-insertions in productive TCRs were reported among donors in an Asian-associated ancestry cluster than the roughly 640-donor mean.

The library was generated by the immunoSEQ multiplex PCR assay. The multiplex PCR relied on a mix of 60 forward primers for TCR Vbeta segments and 13 reverse primers for TCR Jbeta segments. Amplification of the CDR3 region of rearranged TCR beta genes was performed with a multiplex PCR assay on genomic DNA. The Illumina HiSeq System was used to sequence the amplified TCR beta libraries as 87-base-pair reads. The original methods were these. A later analysis tallied some 79 million unique TCR beta chains across the 666 repertoires, and approximately 9.9 million of those chains were shared by two or more donors. To remove PCR and sequencing errors, raw reads were error-corrected and collapsed into unique sequences using a nearest-neighbor algorithm that merged closely related sequences. CDR3 sequences were aligned to IMGT reference sequences to assign V, D and J gene segments. For a sequence to be retained, at least a six-nucleotide match to both a V gene segment and a J gene segment was required. Rearrangements were classified as productive when the CDR3 lacked stop codons and remained in frame with V and J, and all other rearrangements were classified as non-productive. Following IMGT convention, CDR3 was defined as the stretch from the second conserved V-encoded cysteine to the conserved J-encoded phenylalanine. In an earlier analysis of 550 to 650 of the donors, sequences lacking an unambiguous match to a single V gene segment were excluded. In an earlier analysis of about 590 of the donors, a V segment was called functional when productive rearrangements were above 56.7%, and segregating when the standard deviation between donors exceeded 5%. To diagnose cytomegalovirus status from the catalog of TCR beta chain sequences, a statistical classification framework was built. In a later analysis, TCR nucleotide sequences were compared against IMGT/GENE-DB human TR gene sequences so that V and J genes could be assigned. Using the TCRdist pipeline, a later analysis assigned CDR3 sequences along with most-parsimonious VDJ recombination scenarios. In a later analysis, each TCR beta chain was defined by its CDR3 amino acid sequence together with its V-gene family, and reads lacking a unique V-gene family were excluded. In a later analysis, fewer than 600 highly shared, low-generation-probability nucleotide sequences were removed to address suspected cross-contamination and a sequencing artifact. For each public chain, a later analysis derived a clonal expansion index from normalized ranks of inferred template counts within each repertoire. Generation probabilities in a later analysis came from a VDJ recombination model fitted to out-of-frame rearrangements, and those results were checked against IGoR. A later analysis scored TCR-TCR, TCR-HLA and TCR-CMV co-occurrence with hypergeometric tests, applying a repertoire-size bias correction to TCR pairs. A later analysis estimated false discovery rates by permuting HLA or CMV assignments 20 times. In a later analysis, co-occurring TCRs were grouped with DBSCAN, and TCRdist sequence similarity was added when clustering was performed within HLA-allele-positive subsets. Co-occurrence clustering excluded repertoires with fewer than 30,000 or more than 120,000 public chains, plus five with anomalous nucleotide sharing. TCRdb stores this immuneACCESS table with in-frame sequences only. Part of the clones is absent; in the studies checked, under half of the shortfall reflects unresolved V genes, and no reason is known for the rest. D and trimming were read from the DNA, whereas the V and J calls and clone size are those reported in that table. This sample gives about 130,000 clones in total; 65% to 75% of them show up just once. Around 6.6% of the sample comes from the top ten.

The cohort was made up of 500 to 800 healthy bone marrow donors. At the time of sampling, all cohort members were nominally healthy, though unrecorded immune exposures were likely present. The donor tested CMV seropositive and was one of the 289 seropositive cohort members. A peripheral blood sample was provided by each donor, and peripheral blood mononuclear cells were used for TCR beta sequencing. The Qiagen DNeasy Blood Extraction Kit was used to extract genomic DNA from the blood cell samples. CDR1 and CDR2 (SNHLY, FYNNEI) derive from the germline V gene. The cysteine opens and the phenylalanine closes a CDR3 of 14 amino acids. The entry retains the CDR3 DNA only, 42 bases that are in frame from base 1. The V end loses 5 bases and the J end loses 7 bases, and a stretch of 15 bases separates them. In this sample, this clone turned up a few times. Its binding antigen is unknown. No much larger clonotype is one base removed from it; base qualities were not supplied.

This chain joins TRBV2 to TRBJ1-5, with the D gene call left open. Input material: PBMCs. The sequence came from a man between 35 and 55 years old in good health and CMV-seropositive. The CDR3 in this case is CASSLWPRWQPQHF. The base sequence is TGTGCCAGCAGTTTATGGCCTAGATGGCAGCCCCAGCATTTT.